Below, 28 T cell receptor beta chains from the same sample are listed, as sequenced in a study of shared clonotypes between healthy human individuals. The method was immunoSEQ multiplex PCR; TCRdb's version includes in-frame clones alone and lacks a portion of them. The sample includes about 520,000 clones, roughly 80% seen only once; the top ten take 12%. Sequencing was performed on PBMCs. The receptors come from a woman aged 40 to 50 in good health. Some clones in this sample may be carry-over from other donors' samples.

In its sample, this clone was seen a few times. The V gene is TRBV4-2, the J gene TRBJ1-1; possible D gene TRBD1, 5 bases. CDR3 length equals 12 residues. With 1 base removed from V and 9 bases from J, the gap between germline ends came to 9 bases. CDR1 LGHNA and CDR2 YNFKEQ come from the germline V gene. For the CDR3, the DNA is TGTGCCAGCAGCCAAGGGGGGGGAAAAGCTTTCTTT. Its protein product is CASSQGGGKAFF.

This chain links TRBV10-3 with TRBJ2-7; tentative D call: TRBD1 (6 bases). CDR1 and CDR2 from the germline V gene are ENHRY and SYGVKD. V shed 10 bases and J shed 6 bases, with 13 bases lying between them. This CDR3 has 11 amino acids. The CDR3 spells CATLQGLEQYF. The CDR3 DNA sequence: TGTGCCACCCTACAGGGTCTCGAGCAGTACTTC.

This clone showed up just a few times. Different DNA sequences within this sample yield the same CDR3. The chain joins TRBV5-1 to TRBJ2-5, with D hard to call. Trimming took off 0 bases at V and 2 bases at J, with 8 bases between the two ends. The germline gives CDR1 SGHRS, CDR2 YFSETQ. The CDR3 runs to 14 residues. The DNA for the CDR3 is TGCGCCAGCAGCTTGGTGGGCAGTCAAGAGACCCAGTACTTC. As protein: CASSLVGSQETQYF. The whole variable domain, remainder taken from reference TRBV5-1 and TRBJ2-5, is KAGVTQTPRYLIKTRGQQVTLSCSPISGHRSVSWYQQTPGQGLQFLFEYFSETQRNKGNFPGRFSGRQFSNSRSEMNVSTLELGDSALYLCASSLVGSQETQYFGPGTRLLVL.

This clone has only a few counts. The gene calls are TRBV7-6 and TRBJ2-1; D may be TRBD2 (6 bases). The V end lost 1 base, the J end lost 0 bases, and 10 bases lay between the germline ends. There are 16 residues in the CDR3. CDR1 and CDR2 from the germline V gene are SGHVS and FNYEAQ. The CDR3 loop reads CASSLVSGVSYNEQFF. CDR3 nucleotides: TGTGCCAGCAGCTTAGTTAGCGGAGTCTCCTACAATGAGCAGTTCTTC.

The chain couples TRBV29-1 to TRBJ2-1; the D gene is possibly TRBD2 (6 bases). V shed 4 bases and J shed 6 bases, with 7 bases lying between them. CDR3 length: 11 amino acids. Germline values: CDR1 SQVTM, CDR2 ANQGSEA. The CDR3 loop reads CSVGRGNEQFF. The CDR3 DNA reads as TGCAGCGTTGGGCGGGGCAATGAGCAGTTCTTC.

This clone has a handful of counts. The rearrangement uses TRBV29-1 and TRBJ1-2, with D maybe TRBD1 (5 bases). There are 12 residues in the CDR3. CDR1 and CDR2 from the germline V gene are SQVTM and ANQGSEA. Trimming removed 0 bases at V and 5 bases at J, with 7 bases between. The DNA for the CDR3 is TGCAGCGTTGAAGATCAGGGATATGGCTACACCTTC. Translating gives CSVEDQGYGYTF. The full variable domain, completed using reference TRBV29-1 and TRBJ1-2, is SAVISQKPSRDICQRGTSLTIQCQVDSQVTMMFWYRQQPGQSLTLIATANQGSEATYESGFVIDKFPISRPNLTFSTLTVSNMSPEDSSIYLCSVEDQGYGYTFGSGTRLTVV.

The CDR3 sequence: CASTMSGIFGADTQYF. Written as DNA, the CDR3 is TGTGCCAGCACAATGTCCGGAATTTTTGGGGCAGATACGCAGTATTTT. This chain joins TRBV2 and TRBJ2-3; the D is unclear. Germline V lookup: CDR1 SNHLY, CDR2 FYNNEI. V lost 7 bases and J 4 bases, leaving 21 bases between the germline ends. The CDR3 totals 16 residues.

The chain joins TRBV28 to TRBJ1-5, with 11 bases aligning to TRBD1. Germline assignment: CDR1 MDHEN and CDR2 SYDVKM. The CDR3 covers 14 residues. V was pared by 3 bases and J by 16 bases, with 11 bases of the junction left unmatched. CDR3 sequence (DNA): TGTGCCAGCAGTTTCCGGACAGGGGGCGCCGTGGAACATTTT. Translation: CASSFRTGGAVEHF.

The chain has TRBV2 and TRBJ2-3; 8 bases are shared with TRBD2. The V gene's germline CDR1 is SNHLY and CDR2 FYNNEI. J lost 6 bases, V lost 8 bases, and 13 bases had no gene match. The CDR3 covers 15 residues. CDR3 in DNA: TGTGCCAGCGTGCCAGGGACTAGAGGTTTTGATACGCAGTATTTT. It encodes CASVPGTRGFDTQYF. Looking up the rest from reference TRBV2 and TRBJ2-3 gives the full variable domain: EPEVTQTPSHQVTQMGQEVILRCVPISNHLYFYWYRQILGQKVEFLVSFYNNEISEKSEIFDDQFSVERPDGSNFTLKIRSTKLEDSAMYFCASVPGTRGFDTQYFGPGTRLTVL.

This clone was picked up one time. CDR3 DNA: TGTGCCAGCAGTGAAGACAGCAGAAACACCATATATTTT. Translated: CASSEDSRNTIYF. The gene calls are TRBV2 and TRBJ1-3; D not resolved. From germline, CDR1 is SNHLY and CDR2 FYNNEI. The CDR3 loop spans 13 amino acids. Trimming took off 1 base at V and 5 bases at J, with 6 bases between the two ends.

The chain couples TRBV5-1 to TRBJ2-1; tentatively, D is TRBD1 (6 bases). Germline V gene sequence: CDR1 SGHRS, CDR2 YFSETQ. Trimming left V 4 bases short and J 5 bases short, with 19 bases between. This CDR3 is built from 16 residues. This CDR3 is CASSLNSQGLNNEQFF. In DNA form, the CDR3 reads TGCGCCAGCAGCCTAAACTCACAGGGCCTGAACAATGAGCAGTTCTTC.

This chain links TRBV30 with TRBJ2-2, with D unclear. Germline-derived CDR1 and CDR2 are GTSNPN and SVGIG (reference sequence). The CDR3 extends over 14 amino acids. Trimming took 4 bases from V and 0 from J, leaving 9 bases between them. The chain's CDR3 is CAWNRASNTGELFF. The CDR3, as DNA: TGTGCCTGGAACCGGGCCTCGAACACCGGGGAGCTGTTTTTT.

The V and J genes are TRBV28 and TRBJ1-2; 8 bases align to TRBD1. The CDR3 is 15 amino acids. The V segment lost 1 base and the J segment 3 bases; nucleotides outside the gene matches: 4. CDR1 and CDR2 from the germline V gene are MDHEN and SYDVKM. Here the CDR3 reads CASSLSGQGHYGYTF. Here the CDR3 DNA reads TGTGCCAGCAGTTTATCTGGACAGGGCCACTATGGCTACACCTTC.

The V call is TRBV4-1, the J call TRBJ1-1; 8 bases match TRBD1. This CDR3 spans 14 amino acids. The germline V gene has CDR1 MGHRA and CDR2 YSYEKL. The V segment lost 7 bases and the J segment 9 bases; nucleotides outside the gene matches: 13. The CDR3: CASKGQDGDRKAFF. CDR3 sequence (DNA): TGCGCCAGCAAAGGACAGGATGGGGACAGGAAAGCTTTCTTT.

The rearrangement uses TRBV7-8 and TRBJ2-1, with D tentatively TRBD2 (5 bases). V lost 0 bases and J lost 7, with 10 bases in between. The CDR3 extends over 14 amino acids. Germline loops: CDR1 SGHVS, CDR2 FQNEAQ. CDR3 DNA sequence: TGTGCCAGCAGCTTAGCGGGAGATGCAAATGAGCAGTTCTTC. Translation gives CASSLAGDANEQFF. The full variable domain, in which reference TRBV7-8 and TRBJ2-1 provide the parts outside the CDR3, is GAGVSQSPRYKVAKRGQDVALRCDPISGHVSLFWYQQALGQGPEFLTYFQNEAQLDKSGLPSDRFFAERPEGSVSTLKIQRTQQEDSAVYLCASSLAGDANEQFFGPGTRLTVL.

This clone is a singleton in its sample. This may come from a read error, since a much larger clone is one base off. The J gene is TRBJ2-1, the V gene TRBV5-1, with TRBD1 matching over 8 bases. The CDR3 runs 17 residues. Trimming removed 0 bases from V and 10 bases from J; junction bases left unmatched: 15. Per the germline V gene, CDR1 is SGHRS and CDR2 is YFSETQ. The chain's CDR3 is CASSLGLRTGKTYEQFF. In DNA form, the CDR3 reads TGCGCCAGCAGCTTGGGGTTAAGGACAGGGAAGACCTACGAGCAGTTCTTC.

The CDR3 DNA follows: TGTGCCAGTAGCCCTACCGGGGGGCGCACTGAAGCTTTCTTT. This sequence encodes CASSPTGGRTEAFF. The rearrangement links TRBV19 to TRBJ1-1, with D perhaps TRBD1 (6 bases). CDR3 length: 14 residues. The ends were cut back, 6 bases at V and 4 bases at J, with 15 bases in the middle. Germline V CDR1 and CDR2: LNHDA, SQIVND (reference sequence).

The chain couples TRBV7-6 to TRBJ2-7, with TRBD2 matching over 7 bases. J gave up 0 bases and V 6 bases, and 8 bases lay outside the gene matches. Per the germline V gene, CDR1 is SGHVS and CDR2 is FNYEAQ. This CDR3 comprises 15 residues. This CDR3 is CASRNPRGSSYEQYF. CDR3 DNA: TGTGCCAGCAGGAATCCTCGCGGGAGCTCCTACGAGCAGTACTTC.

In its sample, this clone was seen once. The CDR3 region has the DNA TGTGCCAGCAGTTTGACTAGCGGGGTGGGCTACGAGCAGTACTTC. This codes for CASSLTSGVGYEQYF. The rearrangement joins TRBV5-4 to TRBJ2-7; 11 bases agree with TRBD2. The J segment lost 3 bases and the V segment lost 5 bases, leaving 7 bases of the junction unmatched. Germline CDR1 and CDR2: SGHNT and YYREEE (reference sequence). The CDR3 is 15 residues long.

The chain links TRBV7-6 to TRBJ2-7, with D perhaps matching TRBD2 (5 bases). Per germline, CDR1 SGHVS and CDR2 FNYEAQ. Trimming removed 5 bases from V and 2 bases from J, with 10 bases in between. The CDR3 is made up of 13 amino acids. CDR3 sequence (DNA): TGTGCCAGCAGCGCCGGGGTGACCTACGAGCAGTACTTC. Encoded protein: CASSAGVTYEQYF.

This sequence joins TRBV10-1 and TRBJ2-1; TRBD2 matches at 9 bases. This CDR3 is built from 15 residues. The germline V gene encodes CDR1 WNHNN and CDR2 SYGVQD (reference sequence). V lost 0 bases, J lost 3 bases, and 0 bases stayed unmatched. CDR3 sequence (DNA): TGCGCCAGCAGTGAGTCGACTAGCGGCTACAATGAGCAGTTCTTC. Its translation: CASSESTSGYNEQFF.

V gene TRBV6-6 combines with J gene TRBJ2-7, with 7 bases matching TRBD1. The CDR3 has 15 amino acids. Losses at the gene ends were 2 bases for V and 5 bases for J; bases not matched to a gene: 9. Germline V lookup: CDR1 MNHNY, CDR2 SVGAGI (reference sequence). The CDR3 nucleotides are TGTGCCAGCAGTTACCCCCAGGGGGTTAACCACGAGCAGTACTTC. Its protein product is CASSYPQGVNHEQYF.

This sequence joins TRBV9 and TRBJ2-5; unclear D gene. This CDR3 is 12 amino acids long. Germline V gene data show CDR1 as SGDLS and CDR2 as YYNGEE. The ends were cut back, 8 bases at V and 7 bases at J, with 15 bases in the middle. CDR3 amino acids: CASSAPRVTQYF. The CDR3 DNA reads as TGTGCCAGTTCCGCGCCGAGAGTGACCCAGTACTTC.

The rearrangement joins TRBV5-1 to TRBJ2-7; 11 nucleotides agree with TRBD2. The CDR3 totals 15 residues. Per the germline V gene, CDR1 is SGHRS and CDR2 is YFSETQ. V was clipped by 3 bases and J by 4 bases; unmatched bases: 6. The CDR3: CASSSSGLADYEQYF. The CDR3 region has the DNA TGCGCCAGCAGCTCCTCGGGACTAGCGGATTACGAGCAGTACTTC.

This clone was counted only a few times. The rearrangement links TRBV6-5 to TRBJ2-2, with D perhaps matching TRBD1 (5 bases). CDR3 length: 14 residues. CDR1 and CDR2 from the germline V gene are MNHEY and SVGAGI. V was shortened by 0 bases and J by 5 bases, with 7 bases between the two germline ends. The DNA for the CDR3 is TGTGCCAGCAGTTACTCAGGGGCTACCGGGGAGCTGTTTTTT. Amino acid sequence: CASSYSGATGELFF.

This clone was counted at least ten times. The chain couples TRBV7-9 to TRBJ2-5; no definite D call. The CDR3 has 14 residues. Germline V gene lookup returns CDR1 SEHNR and CDR2 FQNEAQ (reference sequence). V lost 3 bases to trimming and J lost 0 bases, with 8 bases between them. The CDR3 coding sequence is TGTGCCAGCAGCTTCTTTACCTACCAAGAGACCCAGTACTTC. Its protein is CASSFFTYQETQYF.

V gene TRBV19 combines with J gene TRBJ2-3; D may correspond to TRBD1 or TRBD2 (6 bases each). Deletions cut 9 bases from V and 6 bases from J, with 22 bases between. CDR1 is LNHDA, CDR2 SQIVND, per germline (reference sequence). The CDR3 contains 15 residues. The chain's CDR3 is CASSVGGLSGDTQYF. The CDR3 DNA reads as TGTGCCAGCTCGGTTGGGGGGCTTTCAGGGGATACGCAGTATTTT.

The rearrangement joins TRBV28 to TRBJ1-2; D remains unclear. This CDR3 contains 14 residues. Per the germline V gene, CDR1 is MDHEN and CDR2 is SYDVKM. Trimming took off 3 bases at V and 3 bases at J, with 11 bases between the two ends. CDR3 coding DNA: TGTGCCAGCAGTTTCAGAGGATTGTACTATGGCTACACCTTC. Translated: CASSFRGLYYGYTF.